This TCR beta chain comes out of a study of T cells of healthy individuals. MiXCR, run by TCRdb on the 5' RACE reads, gives a single entry per CDR3 protein. The sample carries around 53,000 distinct CDR3 sequences, 14% to 15% recorded once. The sample holds many counts of this clonotype. The CDR3 is made up of 14 amino acids. Trimming stripped 0 bases from V and 5 bases from J, with 11 bases between. CDR1 DFQATT and CDR2 SNEGSKA come from the germline V gene (reference sequence). This TCR was recovered from a human donor in good health. The rearrangement joins TRBV20-1 to TRBJ1-5; D remains ambiguous. CDR3 in amino acids: CSAREYSFHQPQHF. The CDR3 DNA is TGCAGTGCTAGAGAATACAGTTTTCATCAGCCCCAGCATTTT.